These T cell receptor beta chains were read from a single sample in a study of T cell repertoires in ileal Crohn's disease. Libraries were prepared by immunoSEQ multiplex PCR; TCRdb keeps only in-frame clonotypes and omits some of them. The table shows 2,000 to 3,000 clones, with just over 70% occurring only once. The material sequenced was ileal tissue. The receptors originated from an adult with Crohn's disease. CDR3s leave out the opening cysteine and the closing phenylalanine or tryptophan.

j_gene	v_gene	CDR3aa
TRBJ2-5	TRBV7-2	ASSFWGPQETQY
TRBJ2-7	TRBV28	ASSVWGQGSPREQY
.	TRBV19	ASSDPHGTGYYEQY
TRBJ2-1	TRBV7-9	ASTLKAGDYNEQF
TRBJ2-3	TRBV10-3	AISDAGTPTDTQY
TRBJ2-2	TRBV7-9	ASSQDRVNGELF
TRBJ2-7	TRBV7-8	ASSLEYWGQGDYEQY
TRBJ1-1	TRBV11-1	ASSYKNTEAF
TRBJ2-5	TRBV2	ASSSGIDLETQY
TRBJ1-2	TRBV27	ASRDTGYGYT
TRBJ1-1	TRBV28	ASSSLAGTGLAEAF
TRBJ2-3	TRBV4-3	ASSQAHLSASGVGDTQY
TRBJ1-4	TRBV6-1	ASSGGQATNEKLF
TRBJ1-1	TRBV5-1	ASSLDGADTEAF
TRBJ1-1	TRBV11-2	ASSLSRKQGTEAF
.	TRBV29-1	SVEVWDSSYNEQF
TRBJ2-1	TRBV5-1	ASCLPQGNSYNEQF
TRBJ2-5	TRBV18	ASSLAGGETQY
TRBJ1-2	TRBV19	ASSNKDRGSYYGYT
TRBJ2-7	TRBV27	ASKRGSSYEQY
TRBJ1-2	TRBV11-2	ASSVGDYGYT